This T cell receptor (beta chain) is drawn from a study of T cell responses to AZD1222 COVID-19 vaccine. This clone was detected once. The protocol was immunoSEQ multiplex PCR, while the TCRdb copy is restricted to in-frame clones and leaves out a portion. The sample shows some 140,000 clones, roughly 93% of them seen only once. With 0 bases removed from V and 7 bases from J, the gap between germline ends came to 15 bases. This CDR3 region has 15 residues. Germline V lookup: CDR1 LGHNA, CDR2 YNFKEQ. The chain employs TRBV4-2 and TRBJ2-5; no definite D call. Sequencing was performed on peripheral blood, taken 28 days after the second AZD1222 dose. This TCR came from an adult who received the AZD1222 COVID-19 vaccine. The CDR3 sequence is CASSQDPSEYGTQYF. The CDR3 bases are TGTGCCAGCAGCCAAGACCCCAGCGAGTACGGGACCCAGTACTTC.